The T cell receptor (beta chain) under discussion was sequenced for a study of blood T cell repertoires in COVID-19. The trim removed 2 bases at V and 7 bases at J, leaving 5 bases unmatched. This CDR3 is built from 13 residues. Looked up from germline, CDR1 is GTSNPN and CDR2 is SVGIG (reference sequence). Some clones are missing from TCRdb's copy, which holds only in-frame ones; the method was immunoSEQ multiplex PCR. The table shows roughly 24,000 clones, with approximately 92% occurring only once. The chain couples TRBV30 to TRBJ1-1; 9 nucleotides match TRBD1. The clonotype was recovered from a human donor in a cohort sampled during active COVID-19. Material for sequencing was peripheral blood. CDR3 sequence reads: CAWSPDRGDEAFF. CDR3 nucleotides: TGTGCCTGGAGTCCAGACAGGGGGGATGAAGCTTTCTTT.